The T cell receptor beta chain under discussion was sequenced for a study of post-analysis software for immune sequencing data. Study-level information: Both relapsing-remitting and secondary progressive multiple sclerosis featured among the disease courses, as did progressive-relapsing multiple sclerosis. General study results and limits: Pronounced co-clustering by F measure was evident among identically batched samples. Higher frequency in patients than in controls was seen for roughly five TRBV segments, with TRBV5-6, TRBV5-1 and TRBV20-1 among them. The study found significantly lower normalized Chao1 diversity in multiple sclerosis patients than in controls.

TCR beta libraries were prepared from cDNA with unique molecular identifiers. Each CDR3 protein gets one entry after TCRdb re-called the PCR reads with MiXCR. The sample gives 350,000 to 450,000 distinct CDR3 sequences, less than 40% of which show up once; approximately 7.1% is in the top ten. To note about this clonotype: Its antigen is unidentified. Mismatch with germline at one junction end may stem from a read error.

Germline CDR1 reads SGHRS; CDR2 reads YFSETQ. The CDR3 covers 14 residues. The chain uses TRBV5-1 and TRBJ2-7; 10 bases align to TRBD1. Sequenced material: blood. The source is a girl aged 2-10 years with multiple sclerosis. In DNA form, the CDR3 reads TGCGACAGCAGATCCGGGACAGGGGCCTACGAGCAGTACTTC. Its protein product is CDSRSGTGAYEQYF. Variable domain in full (rest from reference TRBV5-1 and TRBJ2-7): KAGVTQTPRYLIKTRGQQVTLSCSPISGHRSVSWYQQTPGQGLQFLFEYFSETQRNKGNFPGRFSGRQFSNSRSEMNVSTLELGDSALYLCDSRSGTGAYEQYFGPGTRLTVT.